This T cell receptor beta chain is drawn from a study of blood T cell repertoires in COVID-19. Turning to the study itself: COVID-19 samples, acute and convalescent, were from the United States, Italy and Spain.

CDR3 size: 13 residues. Losses at the gene ends were 6 bases for V and 3 bases for J; bases not matched to a gene: 5. The germline gives CDR1 MNHEY, CDR2 SMNVEV (reference sequence). Per the original methods: Estimation of nucleated cell counts was performed using reference gene primer amplification. The protocol was immunoSEQ multiplex PCR, while the TCRdb copy is restricted to in-frame clones and leaves out a portion. The DNA gave D and trimming, while V, J and clone size come from that table. In the table there are some 47,000 clones, around nine tenths of which are singletons. This TCR came from a man in his 70s with acute or convalescent COVID-19. This sequence joins TRBV27 and TRBJ2-7, with 7 positions matching TRBD2. Source material: peripheral blood. The CDR3 is CASSRGGDYEQYF. Here the CDR3 DNA reads TGTGCCAGCAGCCGGGGAGGGGACTACGAGCAGTACTTC.